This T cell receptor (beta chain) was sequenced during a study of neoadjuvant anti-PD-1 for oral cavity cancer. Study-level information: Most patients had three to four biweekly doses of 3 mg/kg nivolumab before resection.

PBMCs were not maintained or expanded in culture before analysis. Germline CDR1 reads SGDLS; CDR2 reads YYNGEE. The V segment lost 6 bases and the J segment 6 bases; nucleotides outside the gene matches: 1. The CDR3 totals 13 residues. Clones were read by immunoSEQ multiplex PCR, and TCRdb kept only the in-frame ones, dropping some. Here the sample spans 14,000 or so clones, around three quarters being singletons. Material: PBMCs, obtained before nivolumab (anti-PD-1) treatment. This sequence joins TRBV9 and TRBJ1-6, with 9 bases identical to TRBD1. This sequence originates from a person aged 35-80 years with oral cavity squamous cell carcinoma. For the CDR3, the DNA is TGTGCCAGCAAGGGACAGGGTAATTCACCCCTCCACTTT. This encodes CASKGQGNSPLHF.